The 29 T cell receptor beta chains below all came from one sample that was sequenced in a study of CD8 T cells in ankylosing spondylitis. Each CDR3 protein is one row after TCRdb ran MiXCR on the 5' RACE reads. The profile shows fewer than 250,000 distinct CDR3 sequences, approximately 10% of them singletons. The sequenced sample consisted of blood, either unsorted or a sorted T cell fraction (not recorded which). The source of these receptors is a male donor with ankylosing spondylitis or in good health (not recorded which).

On this clonotype: Since a much larger clone is just one base distant, this may be a read error. V gene TRBV6-5 combines with J gene TRBJ1-1; D is possibly TRBD1 (5 bases). The germline V gene has CDR1 MNHEY and CDR2 SVGAGI. This CDR3 comprises 16 residues. CDR3 nucleotide sequence: TGTGCCACCAGTTTCGGGGGATGGGGAATGAACACTGAAGCTTTCTTT. Its translation: CATSFGGWGMNTEAFF.

This clonotype came up many times. CDR3 sequence: CSVRGEGNTEAFF. CDR3 DNA: TGCAGTGTGCGGGGGGAAGGGAACACTGAAGCTTTCTTT. The chain has TRBV20-1 and TRBJ1-1; TRBD1 might be the D (5 bases). This CDR3 has 13 residues. CDR1 is DFQATT, CDR2 SNEGSKA, per germline (reference sequence). The ends were cut back, 7 bases at V and 1 base at J, with 13 bases in the middle.

This clonotype was observed at least ten times. The V call is TRBV7-9, the J call TRBJ1-6; no definite D call. The germline V and J ends were trimmed by 3 bases and 7 bases, with 10 bases remaining between them. Per the germline V gene, CDR1 is SEHNR and CDR2 is FQNEAQ (reference sequence). There are 14 residues in the CDR3. CDR3 residues: CASSFNQENSPLHF. The CDR3 coding sequence is TGTGCCAGCAGCTTTAATCAAGAGAATTCACCCCTCCACTTT.

This clonotype occurred many times. This chain uses TRBV5-1 with TRBJ2-1, with 7 bases matching TRBD1. Germline V CDR1 and CDR2: SGHRS, YFSETQ. V shed 2 bases, J shed 3 bases, and the junction held 5 bases outside the gene matches. The CDR3 runs 15 residues. CDR3 amino acids: CASSFRQGVYNEQFF. The CDR3 DNA sequence: TGCGCCAGCAGCTTCCGACAGGGTGTCTACAATGAGCAGTTCTTC.

This clonotype has a count of ten or more. This chain links TRBV6-1 with TRBJ2-3; D is undetermined. Germline V gene lookup returns CDR1 MNHNS and CDR2 SASEGT. V was cut by 5 bases and J by 4 bases, with 13 bases left in between. The CDR3 runs 14 residues. CDR3 protein: CASSQNSRADTQYF. CDR3 DNA sequence: TGTGCCAGCAGTCAGAACTCTAGAGCAGATACGCAGTATTTT.

This clonotype showed up many times. The rearrangement uses TRBV15 and TRBJ2-1; 7 nucleotides align to TRBD2. The CDR3 sequence is 15 residues long. Germline CDR1 reads LNHNV; CDR2 reads YYDKDF (reference sequence). V shed 0 bases and J 2 bases; nucleotides not matched to a gene: 1. This CDR3 reads CATSRDGGTYNEQFF. The CDR3 region has the DNA TGTGCCACCAGCAGAGACGGGGGGACCTACAATGAGCAGTTCTTC.

The chain is built from TRBV20-1 and TRBJ2-7, with 11 positions matching TRBD1. Germline assignment: CDR1 DFQATT and CDR2 SNEGSKA (reference sequence). J lost 5 bases, V lost 6 bases, and 9 bases had no gene match. The CDR3 runs 14 residues. The CDR3 coding sequence is TGCAGTGCCCCTAGGGGGACAGGGGGGCACGAGCAGTACTTC. Amino acids: CSAPRGTGGHEQYF.

This clonotype was counted ten times or more. The chain has TRBV3-1 and TRBJ2-2; D may be TRBD2 (5 bases). Trimming took off 1 base at V and 10 bases at J, with 13 bases between the two ends. Germline CDR1 and CDR2: LGHDT and YNNKEL (reference sequence). This CDR3 is built from 14 residues. CDR3 region: CASSQGTASKELFF. The CDR3 DNA reads TGTGCCAGCAGCCAAGGGACTGCCAGCAAGGAGCTGTTTTTT.

In its sample, this clonotype was seen many times. The V and J genes are TRBV10-3 and TRBJ2-3; TRBD2 agrees at 13 bases. Germline V gene lookup returns CDR1 ENHRY and CDR2 SYGVKD. The J segment lost 2 bases and the V segment lost 9 bases, leaving 2 bases of the junction unmatched. The CDR3 contains 14 residues. CDR3 bases: TGTGCCATTACTAGCGGGGGGGCCACAGATACGCAGTATTTT. Translated, it gives CAITSGGATDTQYF.

V and J are TRBV20-1 and TRBJ2-7; 9 nucleotides agree with TRBD1. Unmatched junction bases numbered 6, after V lost 6 bases and J lost 3 bases. The germline V gene has CDR1 DFQATT and CDR2 SNEGSKA (reference sequence). This CDR3 region has 13 residues. Here the CDR3 reads CSAVDRGDYEQYF. The CDR3 DNA reads as TGCAGTGCCGTGGACAGGGGAGACTACGAGCAGTACTTC.

The chain carries TRBV20-1 and TRBJ2-7, with TRBD2 as a possible D gene (5 bases). The germline V and J ends were trimmed by 2 bases and 3 bases, with 14 bases remaining between them. The germline V gene encodes CDR1 DFQATT and CDR2 SNEGSKA (reference sequence). The length of the CDR3 is 14 residues. CDR3 in DNA: TGCAGTGCTAGACCTCGTGGGAGAATCTACGAGCAGTACTTC. Translating it yields CSARPRGRIYEQYF.

This chain joins TRBV28 and TRBJ1-6; TRBD1 is a possible D gene (6 bases). Germline V gene lookup returns CDR1 MDHEN and CDR2 SYDVKM. The CDR3 is 15 residues long. Trimming stripped 3 bases from V and 7 bases from J, with 13 bases between. CDR3 region: CASSFPQGQNSPLHF. DNA of the CDR3: TGTGCCAGCAGTTTCCCACAGGGTCAGAATTCACCCCTCCACTTT.

This clonotype was seen many times. CDR3 region: CSASGQGNQPQHF. The CDR3 DNA follows: TGCAGTGCTAGCGGACAGGGGAATCAGCCCCAGCATTTT. J is TRBJ1-5 and V is TRBV20-1, with TRBD1 identical over 9 bases. V was pared by 3 bases and J by 4 bases, with 1 base of the junction left unmatched. This CDR3 has 13 residues. Germline V gene data show CDR1 as DFQATT and CDR2 as SNEGSKA (reference sequence).

This clonotype was seen more than once but under ten times. The genes are TRBV7-9 and TRBJ1-2; no definite D call. Trimming removed 2 bases at V and 6 bases at J, with 10 bases between. CDR3 length: 13 residues. Germline loops: CDR1 SEHNR, CDR2 FQNEAQ (reference sequence). The CDR3 here is CASSLRPPDGYTF. The CDR3, as DNA: TGTGCCAGCAGCTTAAGGCCCCCAGATGGCTACACCTTC.

The chain recombines TRBV29-1 with TRBJ1-1; 8 nucleotides line up with TRBD1. This CDR3 has 13 amino acids. Trimming took 7 bases from V and 1 from J; bases not matched to a gene: 5. Looked up from germline, CDR1 is SQVTM and CDR2 is ANQGSEA. The CDR3 sequence: CSAQTGGNTEAFF. CDR3 bases: TGCAGCGCTCAAACAGGGGGGAACACTGAAGCTTTCTTT.

This clonotype has ten or more counts. This chain connects TRBV10-3 to TRBJ1-5, with D uncertain. The CDR3 runs to 13 residues. Germline V gene sequence: CDR1 ENHRY, CDR2 SYGVKD. V gave up 5 bases and J gave up 4 bases, with 9 bases separating them. The CDR3 reads CAISLEINQPQHF. CDR3 bases: TGTGCCATCAGTCTAGAGATTAATCAGCCCCAGCATTTT.

This clonotype was counted a few times. The V and J genes are TRBV6-1 and TRBJ2-1; the match to TRBD2 covers 7 bases. Germline assignment: CDR1 MNHNS and CDR2 SASEGT. CDR3 length: 14 residues. V was clipped by 4 bases and J by 6 bases; unmatched bases: 6. The CDR3 loop reads CASSAVTGGNEQFF. CDR3 in DNA: TGTGCCAGCAGTGCAGTAACGGGAGGCAATGAGCAGTTCTTC.

This clonotype was seen repeatedly, ten times or more. The chain carries TRBV12-3 or TRBV12-4 and TRBJ2-7; weak D call: TRBD2 (6 bases). This CDR3 region has 14 residues. The V gene lost 3 bases and the J gene lost 2 bases, with 11 bases spanning the gap. The CDR3 loop is CASSFGGSTYEQYF. The CDR3, as DNA: TGTGCCAGCAGTTTCGGGGGTAGCACCTACGAGCAGTACTTC.

This clonotype was seen repeatedly, ten times or more. The gene calls are TRBV5-1 and TRBJ2-3, with TRBD1 as a possible D gene (7 bases). The CDR3 has 16 residues. Trimming pared 1 base from V and 3 bases from J, leaving 15 bases between. Germline CDR1 and CDR2: SGHRS and YFSETQ. As DNA, the CDR3 is TGCGCCAGCAGCTTGCGGAGGGGGCTATGGACAGATACGCAGTATTTT. Translation: CASSLRRGLWTDTQYF.

The CDR3 is CASSIGLEETQYF. The CDR3 region has the DNA TGCGCCAGCAGCATCGGACTGGAAGAGACCCAGTACTTC. The chain is built from TRBV5-1 and TRBJ2-5, with D perhaps TRBD2 (5 bases). Trimming left V 4 bases short and J 3 bases short, with 10 bases between. This CDR3 has 13 amino acids. The germline V gene has CDR1 SGHRS and CDR2 YFSETQ.

Many counts were recorded for this clonotype. The gene calls are TRBV5-1 and TRBJ2-5; D remains unclear. This CDR3 has 14 amino acids. V was cut by 4 bases and J by 5 bases, with 15 bases left in between. CDR1 is SGHRS and CDR2 is YFSETQ in the germline V gene. DNA for the CDR3: TGCGCCAGCAGCACCCGGACCTTGGCCGAGACCCAGTACTTC. This codes for CASSTRTLAETQYF.

This clonotype was found many times. The V call is TRBV5-1, the J call TRBJ2-5; D tentatively reads TRBD1 or TRBD2 (5 bases each). The CDR3 runs to 13 residues. V gave up 5 bases and J gave up 3 bases, with 11 bases separating them. CDR1 and CDR2 (germline): SGHRS, YFSETQ. The chain's CDR3 is CASRGDGEETQYF. CDR3 in DNA: TGCGCCAGCAGGGGGGACGGAGAAGAGACCCAGTACTTC.

There are a few counts of this clonotype. The chain couples TRBV10-3 to TRBJ1-1, with D tentatively TRBD1 (5 bases). Germline CDR1 ENHRY, CDR2 SYGVKD. The CDR3 totals 14 residues. V was cut by 5 bases and J by 0 bases, with 10 bases left in between. The CDR3, as DNA: TGTGCCATCAGTACCCAGGGTATGAACACTGAAGCTTTCTTT. Translation gives CAISTQGMNTEAFF.

This clonotype was seen many times. Here the CDR3 DNA reads TGTGCCAGCAGTCCCCGCCAGGGAAGGTATGGCTACACCTTC. This codes for CASSPRQGRYGYTF. The V call is TRBV12-3 or TRBV12-4, the J call TRBJ1-2; TRBD1 might be the D (5 bases). There are 14 residues in the CDR3. The V gene lost 5 bases and the J gene lost 5 bases, with 15 bases spanning the gap.

This clonotype was recorded at least ten times. The J gene is TRBJ1-2, the V gene TRBV6-5; tentative D call: TRBD1 (6 bases). Trimming pared 2 bases from V and 6 bases from J, leaving 13 bases between. Germline V gene sequence: CDR1 MNHEY, CDR2 SVGAGI. This CDR3 comprises 14 residues. CDR3 sequence: CASSYGGAGDGYTF. Here the CDR3 DNA reads TGTGCCAGCAGTTACGGGGGGGCGGGAGATGGCTACACCTTC.

The table lists this clonotype with many counts. The chain recombines TRBV15 with TRBJ1-1, with TRBD1 as a possible D gene (5 bases). This CDR3 is 17 amino acids long. The V end lost 0 bases, the J end lost 1 base, and 15 bases lay between the germline ends. Germline loops: CDR1 LNHNV, CDR2 YYDKDF (reference sequence). CDR3 sequence reads: CATSRDRGEKRNTEAFF. CDR3 sequence (DNA): TGTGCCACCAGCAGAGATCGGGGGGAAAAGAGGAACACTGAAGCTTTCTTT.

A remark on this clonotype: At one boundary the junction diverges from the germline segment, which might be a read error. This rearrangement joins TRBV6-6 to TRBJ2-5; 11 bases are shared with TRBD2. This CDR3 is built from 13 residues. The germline gives CDR1 MNHNY, CDR2 SVGAGI (reference sequence). The DNA for the CDR3 is TGTGCCAGCAGTCCGGGACTAGCGGAGACCCAGCACTTC. Protein product: CASSPGLAETQHF.

This clonotype has a count of ten or more. The rearrangement uses TRBV15 and TRBJ1-2; 10 nucleotides align to TRBD1. From germline, CDR1 is LNHNV and CDR2 YYDKDF (reference sequence). The CDR3 runs 15 residues. V gave up 5 bases and J gave up 3 bases; unmatched junction bases: 6. CDR3 sequence reads: CATSRGTGEDYGYTF. In DNA form, the CDR3 reads TGTGCCACCAGCCGGGGGACAGGGGAGGACTATGGCTACACCTTC.

This clonotype has ten or more counts. This rearrangement joins TRBV6-5 to TRBJ2-7; D tentatively fits TRBD1 or TRBD2 (5 bases each). There are 15 residues in the CDR3. Germline V gene lookup returns CDR1 MNHEY and CDR2 SVGAGI. V gave up 5 bases and J gave up 1 base, with 15 bases separating them. The CDR3 DNA reads as TGTGCCAGCAGTCTCTCGGGGCTAGAGTCCTACGAGCAGTACTTC. Protein sequence: CASSLSGLESYEQYF.